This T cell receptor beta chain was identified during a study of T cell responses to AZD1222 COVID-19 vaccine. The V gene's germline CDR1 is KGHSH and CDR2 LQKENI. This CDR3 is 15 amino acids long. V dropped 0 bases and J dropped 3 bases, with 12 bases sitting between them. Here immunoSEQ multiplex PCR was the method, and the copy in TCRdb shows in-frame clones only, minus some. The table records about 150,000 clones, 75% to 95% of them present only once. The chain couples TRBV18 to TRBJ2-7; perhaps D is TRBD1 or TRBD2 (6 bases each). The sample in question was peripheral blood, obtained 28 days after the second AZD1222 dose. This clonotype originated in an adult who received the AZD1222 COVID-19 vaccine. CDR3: CASSPPMGGHYEQYF. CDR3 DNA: TGTGCCAGCTCACCACCGATGGGGGGCCACTACGAGCAGTACTTC.